The 24 T cell receptor beta chains below were found in one sample sequenced in a study of Ad26.COV2.S vaccination and SARS-CoV-2 variants. The table came from immunoSEQ multiplex PCR; TCRdb's copy has only in-frame clones and leaves some out. The sample carries around 94,000 clones, 60% to 85% recorded once. The sequencing here drew on peripheral blood, taken after recovery from COVID-19. Receptor source: a human donor who had recovered from COVID-19.

V and J are TRBV6-1 and TRBJ2-4, with D maybe TRBD1 (6 bases). Trimming took off 4 bases at V and 7 bases at J, with 23 bases between the two ends. The germline V gene has CDR1 MNHNS and CDR2 SASEGT. The CDR3 is made up of 17 amino acids. The CDR3 reads CASSASHGTSGRNIQYF. In DNA, the CDR3 is TGTGCCAGCAGTGCCAGCCACGGGACATCGGGGCGGAACATTCAGTACTTC.

The V and J genes are TRBV23-1 and TRBJ1-2, with 7 bases matching TRBD1. TRBV23-1 is flagged as an ORF with uncertain function. Trimming took 7 bases from V and 5 from J; bases not matched to a gene: 19. CDR3 length equals 17 residues. The CDR3: CASIQEYRGLFRYGYTF. In nucleotides, the CDR3 is TGCGCCAGCATCCAGGAGTACAGGGGACTCTTCCGATATGGCTACACCTTC.

This clone came up a few times. CDR3 sequence reads: CASRPFYSIDTGELFF. The CDR3 DNA follows: TGTGCCAGCAGGCCCTTCTACAGCATCGACACCGGGGAGCTGTTTTTT. The chain links TRBV5-6 to TRBJ2-2, with D hard to call. With 5 bases removed from V and 3 bases from J, the gap between germline ends came to 17 bases. The CDR3 runs to 16 residues. Germline V gives CDR1 SGHDT, CDR2 YYEEEE.

This rearrangement joins TRBV28 to TRBJ1-4, with D uncertain. The length of the CDR3 is 14 residues. CDR1 and CDR2 (germline): MDHEN, SYDVKM. Trimming removed 5 bases from V and 3 bases from J, with 10 bases in between. CDR3 in DNA: TGTGCCAGCAGTACGACGGCCTCTAATGAAAAACTGTTTTTT. Its translation is CASSTTASNEKLFF.

This clone has only a few counts. This chain connects TRBV3-1 (or the pseudogene TRBV3-2) to TRBJ1-4, with 7 bases identical to TRBD1. V was pared by 3 bases and J by 7 bases, with 11 bases of the junction left unmatched. Germline assignment: CDR1 LGHDT and CDR2 YNNKEL (reference sequence). The CDR3 covers 16 residues. The CDR3 sequence: CASSQRDRAGLEKLFF. Written as DNA, the CDR3 is TGTGCCAGCAGCCAGCGTGACAGGGCAGGACTTGAAAAACTGTTTTTT.

This chain connects TRBV5-1 to TRBJ1-4, with D possibly TRBD1 on 5 matching bases. V was pared by 2 bases and J by 7 bases, with 12 bases between. The CDR3 length is 14 residues. CDR1 is SGHRS, CDR2 YFSETQ, per germline. This CDR3 reads CASSLGVVGEKLFF. The CDR3 DNA is TGCGCCAGCAGCTTAGGGGTGGTGGGTGAAAAACTGTTTTTT.

This clone was seen once. CDR3 region: CASSLIGGAYEQYF. CDR3 DNA sequence: TGTGCCAGCAGCCTAATAGGGGGGGCCTACGAGCAGTACTTC. The V gene is TRBV7-2, the J gene TRBJ2-7, with D possibly TRBD2 on 7 matching bases. The CDR3 is 14 residues long. The V end lost 5 bases, the J end lost 2 bases, and 13 bases lay between the germline ends. The V gene's germline CDR1 is SGHTA and CDR2 FQGNSA.

The chain links TRBV12-3 or TRBV12-4 to TRBJ2-1; a possible D gene is TRBD2 (6 bases). Trimming cost V 6 bases and J 9 bases, with 15 bases left between them. The CDR3 spans 13 residues. The CDR3 region is CASSSTGGAEQFF. CDR3 coding DNA: TGTGCCAGCAGCTCCACGGGCGGGGCTGAGCAGTTCTTC.

This clone was picked up one time. The chain has TRBV7-9 and TRBJ1-2; D unclear. The CDR3 length is 13 residues. With 5 bases removed from V and 7 bases from J, the gap between germline ends came to 14 bases. Germline loops: CDR1 SEHNR, CDR2 FQNEAQ (reference sequence). The CDR3 sequence is CASSPAWVGGYTF. The CDR3 DNA is TGTGCCAGCAGCCCCGCATGGGTTGGTGGCTACACCTTC.

This chain connects TRBV3-1 (or the pseudogene TRBV3-2) to TRBJ2-4, with 7 bases fitting TRBD1. The length of the CDR3 is 19 residues. With V trimmed by 2 bases and J by 0 bases, 13 bases remained unmatched. Per germline, CDR1 LGHDT and CDR2 YNNKEL (reference sequence). The CDR3 bases are TGTGCCAGCAGCCAAACTTTGCGACAGGGACCTTTAGCCAAAAACATTCAGTACTTC. This translates into CASSQTLRQGPLAKNIQYF.

The chain recombines TRBV7-9 with TRBJ1-1; D possibly corresponds to TRBD1 (5 bases). In germline, CDR1 is SEHNR, CDR2 FQNEAQ (reference sequence). The CDR3 consists of 18 residues. Deletions cut 0 bases from V and 4 bases from J, with 21 bases between. The CDR3 DNA follows: TGTGCCAGCAGCTTAGCGGGAGAGTTGGGGGGTATGAGCACTGAAGCTTTCTTT. Its translation is CASSLAGELGGMSTEAFF.

This clone was found a few times. The chain is built from TRBV7-9 and TRBJ2-4, with 10 bases identical to TRBD1. The trim removed 3 bases at V and 0 bases at J, leaving 11 bases unmatched. There are 19 residues in the CDR3. Germline V CDR1 and CDR2: SEHNR, FQNEAQ (reference sequence). For the CDR3, the DNA is TGTGCCAGCAGCTTGGCCCCCGACAGGGGGCATATAGCCAAAAACATTCAGTACTTC. This encodes CASSLAPDRGHIAKNIQYF.

The chain recombines TRBV9 with TRBJ2-5, with TRBD1 matching over 7 bases. The CDR3 has 15 residues. Trimming removed 2 bases from V and 5 bases from J; junction bases left unmatched: 9. Germline V gene sequence: CDR1 SGDLS, CDR2 YYNGEE. The CDR3 loop is CASSVRQGDWETQYF. The CDR3 DNA reads TGTGCCAGCAGCGTTCGGCAGGGGGATTGGGAGACCCAGTACTTC.

V gene TRBV7-9 combines with J gene TRBJ2-1; a weak D match, TRBD2 (5 bases). V was cut by 6 bases and J by 6 bases, with 12 bases left in between. The CDR3 loop spans 13 amino acids. CDR1 SEHNR and CDR2 FQNEAQ come from the germline V gene (reference sequence). This chain's CDR3 is CASSPWESNEQFF. CDR3 bases: TGTGCCAGCAGTCCATGGGAGAGCAATGAGCAGTTCTTC.

The chain has TRBV19 and TRBJ2-7; D assignment may be TRBD1 or TRBD2 (5 bases each). V was clipped by 8 bases and J by 4 bases, with 15 bases between them. Germline V gene sequence: CDR1 LNHDA, CDR2 SQIVND (reference sequence). CDR3 length: 13 residues. CDR3 sequence: CASRPGGLYEQYF. In DNA, the CDR3 is TGTGCCAGTCGCCCTGGGGGATTATACGAGCAGTACTTC.

This rearrangement joins TRBV7-9 to TRBJ2-7, with D possibly being TRBD2 (6 bases). Germline V gene sequence: CDR1 SEHNR, CDR2 FQNEAQ (reference sequence). The CDR3 is made up of 15 amino acids. V lost 6 bases to trimming and J lost 0 bases, with 15 bases between them. CDR3 in amino acids: CASSTEGLTSYEQYF. The CDR3 DNA is TGTGCCAGCAGTACGGAGGGGCTAACCTCCTACGAGCAGTACTTC. Together with reference TRBV7-9 and TRBJ2-7, the CDR3 gives the full variable domain: DTGVSQNPRHKITKRGQNVTFRCDPISEHNRLYWYRQTLGQGPEFLTYFQNEAQLEKSRLLSDRFSAERPKGSFSTLEIQRTEQGDSAMYLCASSTEGLTSYEQYFGPGTRLTVT.

V is TRBV5-1 and J is TRBJ2-7; 12 bases agree with TRBD2. CDR1 is SGHRS and CDR2 is YFSETQ in the germline V gene. The CDR3 runs 16 residues. The V and J ends lost 1 base and 4 bases, in that order; junction bases with no gene match: 6. CDR3 region: CASSLMTSGSGYEQYF. The CDR3 bases are TGCGCCAGCAGCTTGATGACTAGCGGGAGTGGTTACGAGCAGTACTTC.

CDR3: CASSRTGTGLRMGYTF. The CDR3 nucleotides read TGTGCCAGCAGTAGAACCGGGACAGGGCTACGGATGGGCTACACCTTC. This chain joins TRBV6-2 or TRBV6-3 and TRBJ1-2, with 9 positions matching TRBD1. CDR3 size: 16 residues. With V trimmed by 5 bases and J by 8 bases, 15 bases remained unmatched. The germline V gene encodes CDR1 MNHEY and CDR2 SVGEGT.

The chain employs TRBV7-2 and TRBJ2-2; D unclear. Germline assignment: CDR1 SGHTA and CDR2 FQGNSA. This CDR3 comprises 16 residues. V was clipped by 2 bases and J by 6 bases, with 16 bases between them. Written as DNA, the CDR3 is TGTGCCAGCAGCTTAATCGGCCGAATCCACGCCGGGGAGCTGTTTTTT. It codes for CASSLIGRIHAGELFF.

This clone has just one count. This chain connects TRBV6-2 or TRBV6-3 to TRBJ1-1, with D possibly being TRBD1 (6 bases). Trimming took off 5 bases at V and 11 bases at J, with 15 bases between the two ends. This CDR3 is built from 12 residues. Germline assignment: CDR1 MNHEY and CDR2 SVGEGT. CDR3 sequence: CASSDTDRTAFF. CDR3 coding DNA: TGTGCCAGCAGTGACACTGACAGGACTGCTTTCTTT.

This clone was detected only once. This chain links TRBV2 with TRBJ2-5; 7 bases agree with TRBD1. Germline assignment: CDR1 SNHLY and CDR2 FYNNEI. J lost 5 bases, V lost 4 bases, and 7 bases had no gene match. The CDR3 is 14 residues long. CDR3 sequence: CASSVSRGKETQYF. CDR3 in DNA: TGTGCCAGCAGTGTTTCCAGGGGGAAGGAGACCCAGTACTTC.

The chain recombines TRBV28 with TRBJ1-3; D is perhaps TRBD1 (5 bases). Trimming shortened V by 5 bases and J by 4 bases, and 12 bases separated the two germline ends. The CDR3 spans 14 residues. Per the germline V gene, CDR1 is MDHEN and CDR2 is SYDVKM. The CDR3 sequence: CASSAERGGNTIYF. The DNA for the CDR3 is TGTGCCAGCAGTGCAGAGAGGGGAGGAAACACCATATATTTT.

This chain joins TRBV9 and TRBJ2-1; 7 nucleotides agree with TRBD2. This CDR3 has 15 residues. V shed 0 bases, J shed 2 bases, and the junction held 2 bases outside the gene matches. Germline CDR1 and CDR2: SGDLS and YYNGEE. The DNA of the CDR3 is TGTGCCAGCAGCGTAGGAAGCGGGGCCTACAATGAGCAGTTCTTC. Translating it yields CASSVGSGAYNEQFF.

The V call is TRBV7-9, the J call TRBJ2-3; D remains ambiguous. The germline CDR1 and CDR2 sequences are SEHNR and FQNEAQ (reference sequence). V was trimmed by 0 bases and J by 2 bases, leaving 9 bases between them. This CDR3 contains 15 residues. In nucleotides, the CDR3 is TGTGCCAGCAGCTTAGCGGTACTGCCCACAGATACGCAGTATTTT. Encoded protein: CASSLAVLPTDTQYF.